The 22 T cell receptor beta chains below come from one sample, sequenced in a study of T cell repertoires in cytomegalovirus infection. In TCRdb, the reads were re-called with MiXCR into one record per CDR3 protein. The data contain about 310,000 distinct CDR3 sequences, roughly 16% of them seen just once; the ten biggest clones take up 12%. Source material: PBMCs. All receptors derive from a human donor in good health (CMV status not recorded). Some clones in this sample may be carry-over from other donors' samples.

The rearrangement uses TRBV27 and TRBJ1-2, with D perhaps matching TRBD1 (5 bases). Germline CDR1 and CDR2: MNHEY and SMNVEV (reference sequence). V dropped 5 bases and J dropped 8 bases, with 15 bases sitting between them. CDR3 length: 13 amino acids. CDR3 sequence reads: CASSSRTGGGYTF. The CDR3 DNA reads TGTGCCAGCAGTAGTCGGACCGGGGGGGGCTACACCTTC.

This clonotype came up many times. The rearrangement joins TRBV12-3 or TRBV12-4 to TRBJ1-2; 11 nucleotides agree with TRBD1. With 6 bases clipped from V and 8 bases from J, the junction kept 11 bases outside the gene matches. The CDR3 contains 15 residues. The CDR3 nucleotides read TGTGCCAGCAGCCCTTGGGACAGGGGGGGAAGGGGCTACACCTTC. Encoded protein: CASSPWDRGGRGYTF.

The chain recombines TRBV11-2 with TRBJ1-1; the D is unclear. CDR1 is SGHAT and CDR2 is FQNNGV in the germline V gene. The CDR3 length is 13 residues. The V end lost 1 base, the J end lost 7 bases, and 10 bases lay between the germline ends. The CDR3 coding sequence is TGTGCCAGCAGCTTAGTCCGGCAAGTTGAAGCTTTCTTT. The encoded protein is CASSLVRQVEAFF.

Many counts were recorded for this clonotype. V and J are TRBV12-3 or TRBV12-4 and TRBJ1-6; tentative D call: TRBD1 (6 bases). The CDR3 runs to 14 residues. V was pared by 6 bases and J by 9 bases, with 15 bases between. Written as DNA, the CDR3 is TGTGCCAGCAGGGCCCGGGGGGCTAGTTCACCCCTCCACTTT. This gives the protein CASRARGASSPLHF.

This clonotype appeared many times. The CDR3 bases are TGTGCCAGCAGCCTTCAGACTAGAAACAAAGAGACCCAGTACTTC. Translation: CASSLQTRNKETQYF. This chain links TRBV7-2 with TRBJ2-5; D possibly corresponds to TRBD2 (6 bases). Deletions cut 5 bases from V and 3 bases from J, with 16 bases between. The CDR3 is 15 residues long. Germline loops: CDR1 SGHTA, CDR2 FQGNSA.

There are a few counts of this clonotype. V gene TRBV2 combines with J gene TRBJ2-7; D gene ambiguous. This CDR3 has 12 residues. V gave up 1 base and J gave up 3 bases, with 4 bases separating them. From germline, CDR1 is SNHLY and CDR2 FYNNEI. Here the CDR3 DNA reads TGTGCCAGCAGTGAAGGAGACTACGAGCAGTACTTC. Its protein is CASSEGDYEQYF.

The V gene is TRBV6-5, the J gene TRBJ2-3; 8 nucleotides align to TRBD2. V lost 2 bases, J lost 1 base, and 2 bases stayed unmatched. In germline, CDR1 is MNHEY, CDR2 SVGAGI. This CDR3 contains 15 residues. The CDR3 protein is CASSYDSGGTDTQYF. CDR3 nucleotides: TGTGCCAGCAGTTACGATAGCGGGGGCACAGATACGCAGTATTTT.

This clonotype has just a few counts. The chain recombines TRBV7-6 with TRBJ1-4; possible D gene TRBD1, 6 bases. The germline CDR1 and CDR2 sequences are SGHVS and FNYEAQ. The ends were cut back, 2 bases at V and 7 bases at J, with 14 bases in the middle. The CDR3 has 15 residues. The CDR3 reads CASSLISGVGEKLFF. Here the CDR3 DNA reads TGTGCCAGCAGCTTAATTTCAGGGGTTGGTGAAAAACTGTTTTTT. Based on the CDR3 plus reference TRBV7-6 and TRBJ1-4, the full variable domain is GAGVSQSPRYKVTKRGQDVALRCDPISGHVSLYWYRQALGQGPEFLTYFNYEAQQDKSGLPNDRFSAERPEGSISTLTIQRTEQRDSAMYRCASSLISGVGEKLFFGSGTQLSVL.

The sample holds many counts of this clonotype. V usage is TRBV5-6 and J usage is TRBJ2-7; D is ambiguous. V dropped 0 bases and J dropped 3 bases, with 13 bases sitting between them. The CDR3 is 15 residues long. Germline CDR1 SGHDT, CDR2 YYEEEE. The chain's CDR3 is CASSLAGQAVYEQYF. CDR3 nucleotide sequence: TGTGCCAGCAGCTTGGCTGGGCAGGCGGTCTACGAGCAGTACTTC.

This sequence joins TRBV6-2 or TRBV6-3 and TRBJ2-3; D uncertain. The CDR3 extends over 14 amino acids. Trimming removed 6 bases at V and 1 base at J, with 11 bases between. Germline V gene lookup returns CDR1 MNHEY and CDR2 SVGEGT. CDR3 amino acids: CASSPGWGTDTQYF. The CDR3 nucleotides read TGTGCCAGCAGCCCCGGGTGGGGCACAGATACGCAGTATTTT.

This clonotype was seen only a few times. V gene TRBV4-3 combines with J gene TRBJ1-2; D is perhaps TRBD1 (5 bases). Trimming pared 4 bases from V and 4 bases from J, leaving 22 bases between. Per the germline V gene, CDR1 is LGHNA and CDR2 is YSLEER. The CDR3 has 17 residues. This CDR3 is CASSPDRHGDSPYGYTF. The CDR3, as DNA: TGCGCCAGCAGCCCCGATAGGCATGGAGACAGCCCCTATGGCTACACCTTC.

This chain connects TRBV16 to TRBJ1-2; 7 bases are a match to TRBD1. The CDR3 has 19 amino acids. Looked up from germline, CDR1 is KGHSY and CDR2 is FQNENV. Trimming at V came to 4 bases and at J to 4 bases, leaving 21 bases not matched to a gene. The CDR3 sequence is CASSPDGPGQSVGGYGYTF. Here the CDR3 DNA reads TGTGCCAGCAGCCCGGACGGTCCGGGACAGTCAGTAGGGGGCTATGGCTACACCTTC.

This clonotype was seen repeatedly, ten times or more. The CDR3 loop is CASSPMMNTEAFF. CDR3 in DNA: TGTGCCAGCAGCCCCATGATGAACACTGAAGCTTTCTTT. This chain uses TRBV7-6 with TRBJ1-1; D remains ambiguous. Germline-derived CDR1 and CDR2 are SGHVS and FNYEAQ. The CDR3 covers 13 residues. The V gene lost 5 bases and the J gene lost 0 bases, with 7 bases spanning the gap.

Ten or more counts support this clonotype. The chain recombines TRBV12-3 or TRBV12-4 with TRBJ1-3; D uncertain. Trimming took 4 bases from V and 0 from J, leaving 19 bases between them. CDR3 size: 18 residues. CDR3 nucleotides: TGTGCCAGCAGTTCCCAAGAACGGGCCCAAGACTCTGGAAACACCATATATTTT. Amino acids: CASSSQERAQDSGNTIYF.

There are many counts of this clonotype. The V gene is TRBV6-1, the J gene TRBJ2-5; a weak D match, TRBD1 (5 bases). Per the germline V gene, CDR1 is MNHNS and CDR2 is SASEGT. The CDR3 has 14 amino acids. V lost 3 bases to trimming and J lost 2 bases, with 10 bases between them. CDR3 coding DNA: TGTGCCAGCAGTGATCTGACAGATCAAGAGACCCAGTACTTC. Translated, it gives CASSDLTDQETQYF.

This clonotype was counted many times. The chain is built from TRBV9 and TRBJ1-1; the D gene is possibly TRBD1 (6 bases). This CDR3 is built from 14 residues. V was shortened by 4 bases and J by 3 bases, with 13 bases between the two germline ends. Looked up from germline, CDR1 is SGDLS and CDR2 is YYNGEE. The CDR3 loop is CASSLGGSYTEAFF. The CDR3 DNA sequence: TGTGCCAGCAGCCTAGGGGGGAGTTACACTGAAGCTTTCTTT. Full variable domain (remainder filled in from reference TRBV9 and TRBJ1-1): DSGVTQTPKHLITATGQRVTLRCSPRSGDLSVYWYQQSLDQGLQFLIQYYNGEERAKGNILERFSAQQFPDLHSELNLSSLELGDSALYFCASSLGGSYTEAFFGQGTRLTVV.

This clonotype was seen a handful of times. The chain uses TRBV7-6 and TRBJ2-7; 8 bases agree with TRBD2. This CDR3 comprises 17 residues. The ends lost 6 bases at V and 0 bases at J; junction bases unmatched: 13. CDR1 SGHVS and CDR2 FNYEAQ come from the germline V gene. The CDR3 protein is CASSLRGGGSLSYEQYF. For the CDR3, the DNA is TGTGCCAGCAGTTTAAGAGGCGGGGGGTCCCTCTCCTACGAGCAGTACTTC.

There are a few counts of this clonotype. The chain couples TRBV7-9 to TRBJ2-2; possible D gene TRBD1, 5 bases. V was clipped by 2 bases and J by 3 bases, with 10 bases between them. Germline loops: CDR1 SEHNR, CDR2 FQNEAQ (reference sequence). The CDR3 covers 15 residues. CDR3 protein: CASSLSQVDTGELFF. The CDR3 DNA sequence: TGTGCCAGCAGCTTATCACAGGTCGACACCGGGGAGCTGTTTTTT.

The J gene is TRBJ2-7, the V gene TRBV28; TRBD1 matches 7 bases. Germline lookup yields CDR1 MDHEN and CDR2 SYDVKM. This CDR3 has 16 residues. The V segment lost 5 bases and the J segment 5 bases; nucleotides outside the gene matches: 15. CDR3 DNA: TGTGCCAGCAGTCCCCCTCCCCAGACAGGGTTAAACGAGCAGTACTTC. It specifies CASSPPPQTGLNEQYF.

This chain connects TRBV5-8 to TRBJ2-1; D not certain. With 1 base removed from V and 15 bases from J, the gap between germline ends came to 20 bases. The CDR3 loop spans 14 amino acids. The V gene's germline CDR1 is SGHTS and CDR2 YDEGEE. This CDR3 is CASSLSTAPKIRFF. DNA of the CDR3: TGTGCCAGCAGCTTGTCTACGGCACCCAAAATAAGGTTCTTC.

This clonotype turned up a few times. CDR3 sequence reads: CASSPIVDSGRGGYTF. Here the CDR3 DNA reads TGTGCCAGCTCACCCATTGTCGACAGTGGCAGAGGCGGCTACACCTTC. The J gene is TRBJ1-2, the V gene TRBV18; D possibly corresponds to TRBD1 (5 bases). V was pared by 3 bases and J by 8 bases, with 22 bases between. CDR1 is KGHSH and CDR2 is LQKENI in the germline V gene. This CDR3 is built from 16 residues.

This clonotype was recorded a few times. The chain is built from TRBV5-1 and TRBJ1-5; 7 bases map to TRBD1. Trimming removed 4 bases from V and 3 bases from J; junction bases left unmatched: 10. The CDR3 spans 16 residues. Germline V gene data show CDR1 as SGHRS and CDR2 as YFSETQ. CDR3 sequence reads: CASSPGTAFPNQPQHF. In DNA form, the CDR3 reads TGCGCCAGCAGCCCGGGGACAGCTTTTCCCAATCAGCCCCAGCATTTT. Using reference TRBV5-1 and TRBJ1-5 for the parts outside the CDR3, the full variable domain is KAGVTQTPRYLIKTRGQQVTLSCSPISGHRSVSWYQQTPGQGLQFLFEYFSETQRNKGNFPGRFSGRQFSNSRSEMNVSTLELGDSALYLCASSPGTAFPNQPQHFGDGTRLSIL.